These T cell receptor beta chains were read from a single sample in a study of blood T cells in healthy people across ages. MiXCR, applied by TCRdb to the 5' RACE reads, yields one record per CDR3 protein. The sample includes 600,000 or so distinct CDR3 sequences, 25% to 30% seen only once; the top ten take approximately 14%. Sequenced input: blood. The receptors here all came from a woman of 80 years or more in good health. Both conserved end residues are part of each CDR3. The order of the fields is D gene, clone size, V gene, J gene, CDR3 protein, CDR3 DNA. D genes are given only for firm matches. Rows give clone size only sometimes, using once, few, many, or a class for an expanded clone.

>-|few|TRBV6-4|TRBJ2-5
CASLKPGKVYF
TGTGCCAGCCTGAAGCCGGGCAAGGTGTACTTC
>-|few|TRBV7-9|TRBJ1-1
CASSLDRAKAFF
TGTGCCAGCAGCTTAGACAGGGCGAAGGCTTTCTTT
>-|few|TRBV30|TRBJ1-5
CAWTPSQGNQPQHF
TGTGCCTGGACCCCGTCGCAGGGAAATCAGCCCCAGCATTTT
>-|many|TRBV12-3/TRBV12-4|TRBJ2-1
CASSSPPPPSYNEQFF
TGTGCCAGCAGTTCCCCCCCCCCGCCCTCCTACAATGAGCAGTTCTTC
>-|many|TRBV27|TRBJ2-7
CASSSHRGGTYEQYF
TGTGCCAGCAGTTCCCACAGGGGAGGGACCTACGAGCAGTACTTC
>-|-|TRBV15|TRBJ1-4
CATSRDPGEKLFF
TGTGCCACCAGCAGAGATCCGGGTGAAAAACTGTTTTTT
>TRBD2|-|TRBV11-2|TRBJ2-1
CASSSRSGLAGAFRGVVNEQFF
TGTGCCAGCAGCTCTAGATCGGGACTAGCGGGGGCATTCCGAGGGGTAGTCAATGAGCAGTTCTTC
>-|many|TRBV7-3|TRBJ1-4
CASSLIPVSGKEKLFF
TGTGCCAGCAGCTTAATCCCTGTTTCCGGCAAAGAAAAACTGTTTTTT
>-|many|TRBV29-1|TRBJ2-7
CSARRGADYEQYF
TGCAGCGCCCGGAGGGGCGCCGACTACGAGCAGTACTTC
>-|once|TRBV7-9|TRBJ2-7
CASGPGTGTLYNEQYF
TGTGCCAGCGGGCCCGGAACCGGGACCCTCTACAATGAGCAGTACTTC
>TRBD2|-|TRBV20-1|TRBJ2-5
CSATAGGKRDEQYF
TGCAGTGCCACAGCGGGGGGGAAAAGGGATGAGCAGTACTTC
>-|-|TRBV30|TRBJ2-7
CDWGGGVSSYNEQYF
TGTGACTGGGGCGGGGGCGTTAGCTCCTACAATGAGCAGTACTTC
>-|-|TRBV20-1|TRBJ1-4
CSARGMGEKLFF
TGCAGTGCTAGGGGAATGGGTGAAAAACTGTTTTTT
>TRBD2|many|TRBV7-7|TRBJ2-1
CASSSGTSGGSEQFF
TGTGCTAGCAGCTCCGGGACTAGCGGGGGGTCTGAGCAGTTCTTC
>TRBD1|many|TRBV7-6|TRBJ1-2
CASSSPQTGTDYGYTF
TGTGCCAGCAGCTCCCCTCAGACAGGGACGGACTATGGCTACACCTTC
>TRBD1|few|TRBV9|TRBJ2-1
CASSARTGGSYNEQFF
TGTGCCAGCAGCGCTAGGACAGGGGGTTCCTACAATGAGCAGTTCTTC
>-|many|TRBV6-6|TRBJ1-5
CASSYLGARGNQPQHF
TGTGCCAGCAGTTACCTCGGGGCTAGGGGCAATCAGCCCCAGCATTTT
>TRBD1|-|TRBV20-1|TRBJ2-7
CSATPDRTGYEQYF
TGCAGTGCTACCCCGGACAGGACAGGATACGAGCAGTACTTC
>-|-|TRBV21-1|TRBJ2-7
CAGSRGNQGIYEQYF
TGTGCCGGCTCCAGAGGGAATCAGGGGATTTACGAGCAGTACTTC
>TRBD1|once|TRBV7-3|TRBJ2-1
CASGVGQGHNEQFF
TGTGCCAGCGGCGTGGGACAGGGCCACAATGAGCAGTTCTTC
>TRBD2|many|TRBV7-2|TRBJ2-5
CASSLNQRGSFQETQYF
TGTGCCAGCAGCTTAAACCAGCGGGGATCTTTCCAAGAGACCCAGTACTTC
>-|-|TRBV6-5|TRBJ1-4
CASSQTEPPGKLFF
TGTGCCAGCAGTCAGACGGAACCCCCGGGAAAACTGTTTTTT
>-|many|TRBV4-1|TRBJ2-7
CASSQDELGILEQYF
TGCGCCAGCAGCCAAGATGAACTAGGGATCCTCGAGCAGTACTTC
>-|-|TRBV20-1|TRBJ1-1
CSARGPRGTEAFF
TGCAGTGCTAGAGGCCCTAGGGGCACTGAAGCTTTCTTT
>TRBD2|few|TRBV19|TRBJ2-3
CATRLAGARTDTQYF
TGTGCCACTCGACTAGCGGGGGCTCGCACAGATACGCAGTATTTT
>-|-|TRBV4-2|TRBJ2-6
CASSQGTENSGANVLTF
TGTGCCAGCAGCCAAGGGACAGAAAACTCTGGGGCCAACGTCCTGACTTTC
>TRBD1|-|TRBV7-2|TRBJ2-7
CASRTQGQGAQEQYF
TGTGCCAGCAGAACTCAGGGACAGGGGGCACAGGAGCAGTACTTC
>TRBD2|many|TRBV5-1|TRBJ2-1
CASSLAYGGYDEQFF
TGCGCCAGCAGCTTGGCCTACGGGGGGTACGATGAGCAGTTCTTC